Detailed here is one T cell receptor beta chain. The record originates from a study of blood T cells in healthy people across ages. This CDR3 is built from 14 residues. The V end was cut by 1 base, the J end by 5 bases, with 11 bases between. The germline gives CDR1 MNHNS, CDR2 SASEGT. PCR was performed a second time for about 7 to 12 cycles using a sample-barcoded 5' primer and a J-beta primer mix. TCRdb re-called the 5' RACE reads through MiXCR, storing one row per CDR3 protein. This sample has some 560,000 distinct CDR3 sequences, with about 26% found just once. These sequences were also reported in another study, on T cells of mothers and their children.

The sequencing sample was made of blood. The chain couples TRBV6-1 to TRBJ2-5; D remains ambiguous. The sequence derives from a boy aged 2-15 years in good health. CDR3 region: CASSEGGFRETQYF. The DNA of the CDR3 is TGTGCCAGCAGTGAAGGAGGCTTTCGGGAGACCCAGTACTTC.